The rows below give T cell receptor beta chains drawn from one sample of a study of beta chain features in type 1 diabetes. TCRdb keeps only in-frame clones here, not all; method: immunoSEQ multiplex PCR. The sample carries tens of thousands of clones, 25% to 35% recorded once. The material sequenced was stem cell memory CD4+ T cells from blood. Receptors originate from a woman aged 18 to 35 in good health. Both conserved end residues are part of each CDR3. A D gene is named only where the DNA matches it firmly. Only some rows state a clone size, as once, few, many or a class for expanded clones.

TRBV7-9,TRBJ1-2,NA,TRBD1,TGTGCCAGCAGCTCCCCCGGACAGGGACCAACTAACTATGGCTACACCTTC,CASSSPGQGPTNYGYTF
TRBV4-2,TRBJ2-1,few,NA,TGTGCCAGCAGCCAAGACCCCAGGGAAACCTACAATGAGCAGTTCTTC,CASSQDPRETYNEQFF
TRBV7-3,TRBJ2-7,few,TRBD1,TGTGCCAGCAGCCTGACAGGGGGATACGAGCAGTACTTC,CASSLTGGYEQYF
TRBV10-2,TRBJ1-5,few,NA,TGCGCCAGCAGTGACAGGATTAATAGCAATCAGCCCCAGCATTTT,CASSDRINSNQPQHF
TRBV11-2,TRBJ1-1,NA,NA,TGTGCCAGCAGCGCGGGACGGAGGAACACTGAAGCTTTCTTT,CASSAGRRNTEAFF
TRBV11-2,TRBJ1-2,few,NA,TGTGCCAGCAGCCCCTGGGAGGGGAACTATGGCTACACCTTC,CASSPWEGNYGYTF
TRBV11-2,TRBJ2-7,few,NA,TGTGCCAGCAGCTCCTCCCTTGACAGAGAGCAGTACTTC,CASSSSLDREQYF
TRBV7-9,TRBJ2-3,NA,NA,TGTGCCAGCAGCTCGATCCTAGGCACAGATACGCAGTATTTT,CASSSILGTDTQYF
TRBV29-1,TRBJ2-5,few,TRBD1,TGCAGCGTTGCCCAGGGGGTCCAAGAGACCCAGTACTTC,CSVAQGVQETQYF
TRBV4-2,TRBJ2-7,NA,TRBD2,TGTGCCAGCAGCCAAGAATTGGGTAGCGGGGGCCGGCCCGGCGAGCAGTACTTC,CASSQELGSGGRPGEQYF
TRBV7-2,TRBJ1-5,NA,TRBD1,TGTGCCAGCAGCCTCACACTTTCCGGGACAGACAATCAGCCCCAGCATTTT,CASSLTLSGTDNQPQHF
TRBV7-3,TRBJ1-2,once,TRBD1,TGTGCCAGCAGCTTGGGACAGGGCTATGGCTACACCTTC,CASSLGQGYGYTF
TRBV2,TRBJ2-5,NA,TRBD2,TGTGCCAGCAGTGTGGAGACTAGCGAAGAGACCCAGTACTTC,CASSVETSEETQYF
TRBV9,TRBJ2-5,few,TRBD2,TGTGCCAGCAGCGCAGGACTAGCGGGAGGCGGAGAGACCCAGTACTTC,CASSAGLAGGGETQYF
TRBV29-1,TRBJ2-1,few,TRBD2,TGCAGCGTCTCTAGCGGGAGGGACAATGAGCAGTTCTTC,CSVSSGRDNEQFF
TRBV18,TRBJ2-4,few,NA,TGTGCCAGCTCAACCTTTACGGGTGGGGGCACCAAAAACATTCAGTACTTC,CASSTFTGGGTKNIQYF
TRBV14,TRBJ2-3,NA,NA,TGTGCCAGCAGCTGGGGGGTCACAGATACGCAGTATTTT,CASSWGVTDTQYF
TRBV2,TRBJ2-2,few,TRBD1,TGTGCCAGCACTAGTCGGACAGGGGACACCGGGGAGCTGTTTTTT,CASTSRTGDTGELFF
TRBV5-1,TRBJ2-3,NA,NA,TGCGCCAGCAGCTTGGCGGGCCAGCCGACTATCACAGATACGCAGTATTTT,CASSLAGQPTITDTQYF
TRBV2,TRBJ1-3,few,NA,TGTGCCAGCAGTGACCAGGGCTCTGGAAACACCATATATTTT,CASSDQGSGNTIYF
TRBV27,TRBJ2-3,few,TRBD2,TGTGCCAGCAGTCTAACCCTCCAGACTAGCGGGTTGAGTACAGATACGCAGTATTTT,CASSLTLQTSGLSTDTQYF
TRBV27,TRBJ2-1,NA,TRBD2,TGTGCCAGCAGTAAATCTAGCGGGGGGTCCTACAATGAGCAGTTCTTC,CASSKSSGGSYNEQFF
TRBV15,TRBJ2-7,few,NA,TGTGCCACCAGCAGAGTCCAGTCCTCCCACGAGCAGTACTTC,CATSRVQSSHEQYF
TRBV4-3,TRBJ2-3,NA,TRBD2,TGCGCCAGCAGCCTCTCCCCAAGCGGGGGGGCCGGCGCAGATACGCAGTATTTT,CASSLSPSGGAGADTQYF
TRBV18,TRBJ2-5,NA,NA,TGTGCCAGCTCACCACAGGGAGGAGAGACCCAGTACTTC,CASSPQGGETQYF
TRBV25-1,TRBJ2-1,NA,TRBD1,TGTGCCAGCAGTGCTCCCGGGACAGGTGAAAATGAGCAGTTCTTC,CASSAPGTGENEQFF
TRBV7-2,TRBJ1-2,few,NA,TGTGCCAGCAGCTTAGCCCACAGTTCGTGGTATGGCTACACCTTC,CASSLAHSSWYGYTF
TRBV7-2,TRBJ1-1,few,TRBD1,TGTGCCAGCAGCTTAAATCAGGGGGAGTCTGAAGCTTTCTTT,CASSLNQGESEAFF